These 21 T cell receptor beta chains were all obtained from the same sample, sequenced in a study of cytomegalovirus exposure and HLA in healthy donors. PCR involved 60 Vbeta and 13 Jbeta primers. TCRdb's copy holds only in-frame clones and misses some; the assay was immunoSEQ multiplex PCR. The sample lists some 120,000 clones; 79% were seen once. The sample consisted of PBMCs. The receptors derive from a man younger than 35 in good health and CMV-seronegative.

The rearrangement joins TRBV28 to TRBJ2-1, with D maybe TRBD2 (6 bases). Trimming removed 5 bases at V and 5 bases at J, with 13 bases between. Germline V gene data show CDR1 as MDHEN and CDR2 as SYDVKM. The CDR3 loop spans 14 amino acids. This chain's CDR3 is CASSPPGLHNEQFF. As DNA, the CDR3 is TGTGCCAGCAGTCCCCCGGGACTCCACAATGAGCAGTTCTTC.

CDR3 bases: TGTGCCTGGAGTGATACTAGCGGGAGGGCCAGGGACACAGATACGCAGTATTTT. It is translated as CAWSDTSGRARDTDTQYF. The rearrangement links TRBV30 to TRBJ2-3; 13 bases are shared with TRBD2. In germline, CDR1 is GTSNPN, CDR2 SVGIG (reference sequence). The CDR3 loop spans 18 amino acids. The V gene end was trimmed by 1 base and the J gene end by 2 bases; junction bases not matched to a gene: 9. The entire variable domain, with the rest obtained from reference TRBV30 and TRBJ2-3, is as follows: SQTIHQWPATLVQPVGSPLSLECTVEGTSNPNLYWYRQAAGRGLQLLFYSVGIGQISSEVPQNLSASRPQDRQFILSSKKLLLSDSGFYLCAWSDTSGRARDTDTQYFGPGTRLTVL.

The V and J genes are TRBV6-5 and TRBJ1-5; D might be TRBD1 (6 bases). The CDR3 is made up of 14 amino acids. V was trimmed by 7 bases and J by 5 bases, leaving 15 bases between them. Germline assignment: CDR1 MNHEY and CDR2 SVGAGI. Here the CDR3 DNA reads TGTGCCAGCACCAAAGTCAGGGGAGATCAGCCCCAGCATTTT. Translated, it gives CASTKVRGDQPQHF.

The chain couples TRBV2 to TRBJ2-5; unclear D gene. Germline CDR1 and CDR2: SNHLY and FYNNEI. CDR3 length: 12 amino acids. The V end was cut by 4 bases, the J end by 5 bases, with 8 bases between. The CDR3 sequence is CASSGGDETQYF. CDR3 DNA sequence: TGTGCCAGCAGTGGCGGAGACGAGACCCAGTACTTC.

The chain recombines TRBV15 with TRBJ1-3; the match to TRBD2 covers 10 bases. The J call may be in error: the DNA end matches TRBJ2-2 better. Germline V lookup: CDR1 LNHNV, CDR2 YYDKDF (reference sequence). The CDR3 runs 21 residues. The CDR3 is CATSRIQGSKRTSGNTGELFF. The CDR3 DNA reads TGTGCCACCAGCAGAATTCAAGGAAGTAAACGGACTAGCGGGAACACCGGGGAGCTGTTTTTT.

CDR3 nucleotide sequence: TGTGCCAGCAGCGCGGGACTAGCACGCAATGAGCAGTTCTTC. Its protein is CASSAGLARNEQFF. The chain recombines TRBV5-4 with TRBJ2-1; 9 positions match TRBD2. V dropped 4 bases and J dropped 6; count of bases not matched to a gene: 5. Germline CDR1 is SGHNT and CDR2 is YYREEE (reference sequence). CDR3 length equals 14 residues.

The chain carries TRBV28 and TRBJ2-1; D gene ambiguous. V was shortened by 3 bases and J by 6 bases, with 12 bases between the two germline ends. This CDR3 contains 14 residues. The germline CDR1 and CDR2 sequences are MDHEN and SYDVKM. The CDR3 DNA reads TGTGCCAGCAGTTTGGCCCTCCCCCCCAATGAGCAGTTCTTC. Its translation: CASSLALPPNEQFF.

V usage is TRBV5-4 and J usage is TRBJ2-1; 8 positions agree with TRBD2. J lost 10 bases, V lost 5 bases, and 14 bases had no gene match. The CDR3 runs 15 residues. Germline V gene sequence: CDR1 SGHNT, CDR2 YYREEE (reference sequence). Here the CDR3 DNA reads TGTGCCAGCAGAAACCCGACTAGCGAGAAGTGGGAGCAGTTCTTC. It codes for CASRNPTSEKWEQFF.

V usage is TRBV7-2 and J usage is TRBJ2-2; 7 nucleotides match TRBD2. Germline CDR1 SGHTA, CDR2 FQGNSA. With 8 bases clipped from V and 1 base from J, the junction kept 4 bases outside the gene matches. The CDR3 covers 14 residues. The chain's CDR3 is CASQREGNTGELFF. The CDR3 nucleotides are TGTGCCAGCCAGAGGGAGGGGAACACCGGGGAGCTGTTTTTT.

The chain employs TRBV18 and TRBJ2-2; D unclear. V gave up 7 bases and J gave up 4 bases, with 7 bases separating them. Germline CDR1 KGHSH, CDR2 LQKENI. The CDR3 contains 12 residues. The CDR3 DNA sequence: TGTGCCAGCTACTTCTTCACCGGGGAGCTGTTTTTT. Protein: CASYFFTGELFF.

The chain's CDR3 is CASSYGIPGTEAFF. The DNA of the CDR3 is TGTGCCAGCAGTTACGGTATCCCGGGGACTGAAGCTTTCTTT. The chain is built from TRBV6-6 and TRBJ1-1, with no clear D. This CDR3 has 14 amino acids. Germline CDR1 and CDR2: MNHNY and SVGAGI (reference sequence). Trimming removed 2 bases at V and 5 bases at J, with 12 bases between.

J is TRBJ2-7 and V is TRBV6-1; D is perhaps TRBD2 (5 bases). Germline V CDR1 and CDR2: MNHNS, SASEGT. This CDR3 spans 15 amino acids. The germline V and J ends were trimmed by 2 bases and 0 bases, with 11 bases remaining between them. CDR3: CASSESGGLSYEQYF. For the CDR3, the DNA is TGTGCCAGCAGTGAATCGGGCGGACTCTCCTACGAGCAGTACTTC.

For the CDR3, the DNA is TGTGCCAGCAGTTACGGAATAGCGGGCAATGAGCAGTTCTTC. Translating gives CASSYGIAGNEQFF. J is TRBJ2-1 and V is TRBV6-6; 7 nucleotides agree with TRBD2. The CDR3 has 14 amino acids. Germline trimming cut 2 bases from V and 6 bases from J; bases unmatched to any gene: 4. Germline assignment: CDR1 MNHNY and CDR2 SVGAGI (reference sequence).

The chain uses TRBV15 and TRBJ2-5; D gene uncertain. The CDR3 covers 12 residues. Germline V gives CDR1 LNHNV, CDR2 YYDKDF (reference sequence). V was cut by 1 base and J by 5 bases, with 5 bases left in between. CDR3 sequence: CATSRVMETQYF. The CDR3 DNA sequence: TGTGCCACCAGCAGAGTCATGGAGACCCAGTACTTC.

The rearrangement links TRBV7-3 to TRBJ2-2; D unclear. This CDR3 spans 13 amino acids. Germline assignment: CDR1 SGHTA and CDR2 FQGTGA. Trimming removed 3 bases from V and 4 bases from J, with 6 bases in between. The CDR3 is CASSFPGTGELFF. DNA for the CDR3: TGTGCCAGCAGCTTCCCGGGCACCGGGGAGCTGTTTTTT. The full variable domain, in which reference TRBV7-3 and TRBJ2-2 provide the parts outside the CDR3, is GAGVSQTPSNKVTEKGKYVELRCDPISGHTALYWYRQSLGQGPEFLIYFQGTGAADDSGLPNDRFFAVRPEGSVSTLKIQRTERGDSAVYLCASSFPGTGELFFGEGSRLTVL.

V gene TRBV5-8 combines with J gene TRBJ1-5, with TRBD1 identical over 10 bases. The CDR3 covers 15 residues. Trimming removed 4 bases from V and 6 bases from J; junction bases left unmatched: 7. The germline V gene has CDR1 SGHTS and CDR2 YDEGEE. CDR3 residues: CASSPWTGGIQPQHF. The CDR3 nucleotides read TGTGCCAGCAGCCCCTGGACAGGGGGGATTCAGCCCCAGCATTTT.

V is TRBV4-1 and J is TRBJ2-7; 8 bases agree with TRBD1. The CDR3 loop spans 15 amino acids. Germline trimming cut 1 base from V and 4 bases from J; bases unmatched to any gene: 6. Germline-derived CDR1 and CDR2 are MGHRA and YSYEKL. CDR3 amino acids: CASSQARDRRYEQYF. The CDR3, as DNA: TGCGCCAGCAGCCAAGCCCGGGACAGGCGATACGAGCAGTACTTC.

This clone turned up a few times. This rearrangement joins TRBV6-5 to TRBJ1-2, with 7 bases that match TRBD1. The CDR3 runs 15 residues. The germline gives CDR1 MNHEY, CDR2 SVGAGI. V shed 2 bases and J 4 bases; nucleotides not matched to a gene: 7. The CDR3 DNA reads TGTGCCAGCAGTTACCTGGACAGGACTTTCTATGGCTACACCTTC. Translation: CASSYLDRTFYGYTF.

The rearrangement links TRBV19 to TRBJ2-1; 10 nucleotides align to TRBD2. From germline, CDR1 is LNHDA and CDR2 SQIVND (reference sequence). The V segment lost 3 bases and the J segment 8 bases; nucleotides outside the gene matches: 4. The CDR3 is 14 residues long. CDR3 coding DNA: TGTGCCAGTAGTATTCTAGCGGGAGAAGATGAGCAGTTCTTC. Encoded protein: CASSILAGEDEQFF.

This rearrangement joins TRBV7-9 to TRBJ2-1, with 8 bases lining up with TRBD2. Germline V CDR1 and CDR2: SEHNR, FQNEAQ (reference sequence). The CDR3 is made up of 17 amino acids. Unmatched junction bases numbered 4, after V lost 0 bases and J lost 0 bases. This chain's CDR3 is CASSLASSGYSYNEQFF. The CDR3 DNA reads TGTGCCAGCAGCTTAGCGTCTAGCGGGTACTCCTACAATGAGCAGTTCTTC.

This chain joins TRBV9 and TRBJ2-2, with a weak D call TRBD1 (5 bases). Germline V gene sequence: CDR1 SGDLS, CDR2 YYNGEE. The CDR3 has 15 amino acids. V was shortened by 0 bases and J by 1 base, with 7 bases between the two germline ends. DNA of the CDR3: TGTGCCAGCAGCGTAGGGACACTGAACACCGGGGAGCTGTTTTTT. This gives the protein CASSVGTLNTGELFF. Supplemented by reference TRBV9 and TRBJ2-2, the full variable domain reads DSGVTQTPKHLITATGQRVTLRCSPRSGDLSVYWYQQSLDQGLQFLIQYYNGEERAKGNILERFSAQQFPDLHSELNLSSLELGDSALYFCASSVGTLNTGELFFGEGSRLTVL.